What follows are 31 T cell receptor beta chains derived from one specimen sequenced in a study of cytomegalovirus exposure and HLA in healthy donors. The assay was immunoSEQ multiplex PCR, and TCRdb's table has in-frame clones only and misses some. Among 200,000 to 300,000 clones listed, roughly 87% were seen once. Sequencing was carried out using PBMCs. The receptors derive from a woman under 40 in good health and CMV-seronegative.

The DNA of the CDR3 is TGCGCCAGCAGCTTATCACAGAACACTGAAGCTTTCTTT. Translation gives CASSLSQNTEAFF. The V call is TRBV5-1, the J call TRBJ1-1; D is uncertain. From germline, CDR1 is SGHRS and CDR2 YFSETQ. This CDR3 is 13 amino acids long. Deletions cut 2 bases from V and 1 base from J, with 6 bases between. The entire variable domain, with the rest obtained from reference TRBV5-1 and TRBJ1-1, is as follows: KAGVTQTPRYLIKTRGQQVTLSCSPISGHRSVSWYQQTPGQGLQFLFEYFSETQRNKGNFPGRFSGRQFSNSRSEMNVSTLELGDSALYLCASSLSQNTEAFFGQGTRLTVV.

The rearrangement uses TRBV11-3 and TRBJ2-3, with no clear D. The ends were cut back, 8 bases at V and 5 bases at J, with 14 bases in the middle. The germline V gene has CDR1 SGHNT and CDR2 YENEEA. CDR3 length: 13 residues. CDR3 region: CASSLIQKDTQYF. The CDR3 nucleotides are TGTGCCAGCTCCCTGATTCAGAAAGATACGCAGTATTTT.

V and J are TRBV4-3 and TRBJ2-7; 12 bases are a match to TRBD2. CDR1 and CDR2 from the germline V gene are LGHNA and YSLEER. With 0 bases clipped from V and 3 bases from J, the junction kept 3 bases outside the gene matches. The CDR3 runs to 16 residues. In DNA form, the CDR3 reads TGCGCCAGCAGCCAAGACTCTAGCGGGAGGGTCTACGAGCAGTACTTC. Translating gives CASSQDSSGRVYEQYF.

The J gene is TRBJ2-7, the V gene TRBV14; perhaps TRBD1 as D (6 bases). The length of the CDR3 is 15 residues. Trimming stripped 2 bases from V and 4 bases from J, with 15 bases between. The germline V gene encodes CDR1 SGHDN and CDR2 FVKESK. CDR3 sequence reads: CASSQFSGGKYEQYF. CDR3 nucleotide sequence: TGTGCCAGCAGCCAATTTTCTGGGGGCAAATACGAGCAGTACTTC.

In this sample, this clone turned up once. The chain combines TRBV7-2 with TRBJ2-2, with D perhaps TRBD1 or TRBD2 (5 bases each). The V gene's germline CDR1 is SGHTA and CDR2 FQGNSA. With 1 base removed from V and 5 bases from J, the gap between germline ends came to 14 bases. The CDR3 sequence is 16 residues long. The CDR3 DNA follows: TGTGCCAGCAGCTTAGAACGGGACCTCCTAACCGGGGAGCTGTTTTTT. Protein: CASSLERDLLTGELFF.

The chain employs TRBV11-2 and TRBJ2-7, with D uncertain. CDR1 and CDR2 from the germline V gene are SGHAT and FQNNGV. The CDR3 covers 15 residues. The V end was cut by 1 base, the J end by 4 bases, with 14 bases between. For the CDR3, the DNA is TGTGCCAGCAGCTTAGTAATAGGCAGCGCGTACGAGCAGTACTTC. Residues: CASSLVIGSAYEQYF.

The CDR3 here is CASSSTGIGAVQYF. As DNA, the CDR3 is TGTGCCAGCAGCTCGACAGGAATTGGGGCCGTGCAGTACTTC. The rearrangement links TRBV5-4 to TRBJ2-7, with D tentatively TRBD1 (6 bases). The CDR3 is 14 residues long. Germline CDR1 is SGHNT and CDR2 is YYREEE (reference sequence). With 3 bases removed from V and 9 bases from J, the gap between germline ends came to 19 bases.

The chain uses TRBV6-5 and TRBJ2-7; D is possibly TRBD1 (5 bases). V was shortened by 2 bases and J by 8 bases, with 13 bases between the two germline ends. CDR3 length equals 13 residues. CDR1 is MNHEY, CDR2 SVGAGI, per germline. The chain's CDR3 is CASSYQGLTQQYF. CDR3 sequence (DNA): TGTGCCAGCAGTTACCAGGGTCTCACGCAGCAGTACTTC.

The chain links TRBV27 to TRBJ1-2; TRBD1 aligns across 8 bases. Germline V CDR1 and CDR2: MNHEY, SMNVEV (reference sequence). The length of the CDR3 is 13 residues. With 6 bases clipped from V and 8 bases from J, the junction kept 8 bases outside the gene matches. The CDR3 sequence is CASRQGGRGGYTF. The CDR3 nucleotides read TGTGCCAGCAGACAGGGGGGCCGGGGCGGCTACACCTTC.

The chain combines TRBV27 with TRBJ2-1; 8 nucleotides agree with TRBD2. This CDR3 is built from 15 residues. V trimming: 5 bases; J trimming: 7 bases; junction bases outside the gene matches: 10. The germline gives CDR1 MNHEY, CDR2 SMNVEV (reference sequence). DNA of the CDR3: TGTGCCAGCAGTCCAGCCGGGACTAGTGGTAATGAGCAGTTCTTC. Protein product: CASSPAGTSGNEQFF.

This chain links TRBV18 with TRBJ2-7, with D uncertain. The CDR3 length is 13 residues. The germline gives CDR1 KGHSH, CDR2 LQKENI. Trimming removed 2 bases at V and 4 bases at J, with 9 bases between. The CDR3 reads CASSPATSYEQYF. The CDR3 DNA follows: TGTGCCAGCTCACCAGCCACTTCTTACGAGCAGTACTTC.

This chain links TRBV27 with TRBJ2-1, with 15 positions matching TRBD2. The CDR3 extends over 16 amino acids. Germline assignment: CDR1 MNHEY and CDR2 SMNVEV (reference sequence). V gave up 3 bases and J gave up 9 bases; unmatched junction bases: 6. CDR3 sequence (DNA): TGTGCCAGCAGTTTCGGACTAGCGGGAGGGCCGGGTGAGCAGTTCTTC. Translation gives CASSFGLAGGPGEQFF.

The chain has TRBV18 and TRBJ1-4; D ambiguous. This CDR3 comprises 16 residues. From germline, CDR1 is KGHSH and CDR2 LQKENI. V gave up 2 bases and J gave up 0 bases, with 10 bases separating them. CDR3 in amino acids: CASSPSAMATNEKLFF. As DNA, the CDR3 is TGTGCCAGCTCACCAAGCGCGATGGCAACTAATGAAAAACTGTTTTTT.

The chain employs TRBV25-1 and TRBJ1-3; D uncertain. In germline, CDR1 is MGHDK, CDR2 SYGVNS. V lost 3 bases and J lost 0, with 12 bases in between. The CDR3 has 16 amino acids. CDR3 residues: CASSDAVHHSGNTIYF. CDR3 DNA: TGTGCCAGCAGTGACGCCGTCCATCACTCTGGAAACACCATATATTTT.

The table lists this clone with a few counts. This sequence joins TRBV2 and TRBJ2-7; no clear D gene. Trimming left V 7 bases short and J 0 bases short, with 7 bases between. In germline, CDR1 is SNHLY, CDR2 FYNNEI. The CDR3 contains 12 residues. The CDR3 DNA follows: TGTGCCAGCATGGACGGCTCCTACGAGCAGTACTTC. This gives the protein CASMDGSYEQYF.

This sequence joins TRBV5-6 and TRBJ2-4; the D is unclear. The length of the CDR3 is 16 residues. Trimming left V 4 bases short and J 0 bases short, with 14 bases between. Germline V gives CDR1 SGHDT, CDR2 YYEEEE. The CDR3, as DNA: TGTGCCAGCAGCCCCCTCGAAGATCTAGCCAAAAACATTCAGTACTTC. The encoded protein is CASSPLEDLAKNIQYF.

V usage is TRBV2 and J usage is TRBJ2-5; D ambiguous. Germline V gene sequence: CDR1 SNHLY, CDR2 FYNNEI. This CDR3 has 14 amino acids. The ends were cut back, 4 bases at V and 3 bases at J, with 12 bases in the middle. The CDR3: CASSVHLPEETQYF. In nucleotides, the CDR3 is TGTGCCAGCAGTGTCCACCTCCCCGAAGAGACCCAGTACTTC.

This clone was seen a single time. V gene TRBV27 combines with J gene TRBJ2-2, with 8 nucleotides matching TRBD1. Germline assignment: CDR1 MNHEY and CDR2 SMNVEV (reference sequence). The length of the CDR3 is 16 residues. Trimming removed 3 bases from V and 6 bases from J; junction bases left unmatched: 9. CDR3 bases: TGTGCCAGCAGTTTTTGGGCAGGGGGCGCCCCCGGGGAGCTGTTTTTT. This gives the protein CASSFWAGGAPGELFF.

In this sample, this clone turned up a few times. V gene TRBV7-2 combines with J gene TRBJ2-7; D is ambiguous. This CDR3 has 14 amino acids. The V end was cut by 3 bases, the J end by 0 bases, with 9 bases between. Germline V lookup: CDR1 SGHTA, CDR2 FQGNSA. The CDR3 here is CASSFFGSSYEQYF. The CDR3 region has the DNA TGTGCCAGCAGCTTCTTTGGCAGCTCCTACGAGCAGTACTTC.

The V gene is TRBV5-1, the J gene TRBJ2-1; no clear D. The CDR3 has 16 amino acids. V was cut by 0 bases and J by 0 bases, with 10 bases left in between. Germline lookup yields CDR1 SGHRS and CDR2 YFSETQ. The CDR3 DNA sequence: TGCGCCAGCAGCTTGGGTTGGGGTAGCTCCTACAATGAGCAGTTCTTC. Encoded protein: CASSLGWGSSYNEQFF.

The rearrangement links TRBV2 to TRBJ2-2, with D perhaps TRBD1 (6 bases). CDR1 and CDR2 (germline): SNHLY, FYNNEI. Trimming removed 5 bases from V and 0 bases from J, with 19 bases in between. The CDR3 is 18 amino acids. This chain's CDR3 is CASSQTPQGMTNTGELFF. CDR3 DNA: TGTGCCAGCAGTCAGACCCCGCAGGGGATGACGAACACCGGGGAGCTGTTTTTT.

Written as DNA, the CDR3 is TGTGCCACCAGCCAACCCGCGGACAGCTACGAGCAGTACTTC. Protein: CATSQPADSYEQYF. V and J are TRBV15 and TRBJ2-7; TRBD1 is a possible D gene (6 bases). The germline gives CDR1 LNHNV, CDR2 YYDKDF (reference sequence). V was pared by 5 bases and J by 3 bases, with 14 bases between. The CDR3 consists of 14 residues.

The chain is built from TRBV27 and TRBJ2-1; 9 nucleotides line up with TRBD2. V lost 5 bases, J lost 5 bases, and 4 bases stayed unmatched. The CDR3 extends over 14 amino acids. Germline CDR1 MNHEY, CDR2 SMNVEV (reference sequence). The CDR3 bases are TGTGCCAGCAGTAAAATAGCGGGAGACAATGAGCAGTTCTTC. It translates to CASSKIAGDNEQFF.

The V and J genes are TRBV7-6 and TRBJ2-7; the D is unclear. The germline CDR1 and CDR2 sequences are SGHVS and FNYEAQ. This CDR3 has 14 amino acids. V lost 5 bases and J 4 bases, leaving 15 bases between the germline ends. The CDR3 loop is CASSPVGFRYEQYF. The DNA for the CDR3 is TGTGCCAGCAGCCCGGTGGGTTTTCGGTACGAGCAGTACTTC.

The rearrangement joins TRBV5-4 to TRBJ2-7; D not resolved. Trimming removed 2 bases at V and 3 bases at J, with 6 bases between. The germline CDR1 and CDR2 sequences are SGHNT and YYREEE (reference sequence). The CDR3 consists of 12 residues. As DNA, the CDR3 is TGTGCCAGCAGCTTCGGCGGCTACGAGCAGTACTTC. Translation: CASSFGGYEQYF.

V and J are TRBV5-8 and TRBJ1-1; the D gene is possibly TRBD1 (6 bases). In germline, CDR1 is SGHTS, CDR2 YDEGEE. Trimming shortened V by 2 bases and J by 4 bases, and 9 bases separated the two germline ends. The CDR3 covers 13 residues. CDR3 in DNA: TGTGCCAGCAGCTTACAGGGTTCCACTGAAGCTTTCTTT. It specifies CASSLQGSTEAFF.

The V gene is TRBV7-9, the J gene TRBJ2-7, with D perhaps matching TRBD1 (6 bases). The CDR3 spans 15 residues. V was clipped by 5 bases and J by 1 base, with 15 bases between them. Germline CDR1 and CDR2: SEHNR and FQNEAQ (reference sequence). In DNA form, the CDR3 reads TGTGCCAGCAGCCCTGGGGGCTCGCTTTCCTACGAGCAGTACTTC. This translates into CASSPGGSLSYEQYF.

The chain couples TRBV29-1 to TRBJ2-1; D is possibly TRBD1 or TRBD2 (5 bases each). Trimming shortened V by 5 bases and J by 0 bases, and 11 bases separated the two germline ends. The CDR3 consists of 14 residues. CDR1 and CDR2 from the germline V gene are SQVTM and ANQGSEA. CDR3: CSVPKGSSYNEQFF. The CDR3 region has the DNA TGCAGCGTTCCCAAGGGGAGCTCCTACAATGAGCAGTTCTTC.

The chain recombines TRBV27 with TRBJ2-3; 7 nucleotides match TRBD2. This CDR3 has 17 residues. V shed 2 bases and J 2 bases; nucleotides not matched to a gene: 10. CDR1 is MNHEY and CDR2 is SMNVEV in the germline V gene (reference sequence). This chain's CDR3 is CASSLIRTRANTDTQYF. The CDR3 DNA sequence: TGTGCCAGCAGTTTAATTCGGACTAGGGCGAACACAGATACGCAGTATTTT.

For the CDR3, the DNA is TGTGCCAGCAGTTTATCCCCTAGCGGCTACGAGCAGTACTTC. This sequence encodes CASSLSPSGYEQYF. The rearrangement joins TRBV27 to TRBJ2-7; 7 nucleotides match TRBD2. The CDR3 is 14 residues long. The junction had 2 bases not matched to a gene; V was cut back by 0 bases and J by 3 bases. Germline V gives CDR1 MNHEY, CDR2 SMNVEV (reference sequence).

This chain uses TRBV11-3 with TRBJ1-1; D might be TRBD1 (6 bases). Per the germline V gene, CDR1 is SGHNT and CDR2 is YENEEA. V dropped 2 bases and J dropped 1 base, with 11 bases sitting between them. There are 15 residues in the CDR3. This CDR3 is CASSLSTGPNTEAFF. CDR3 in DNA: TGTGCCAGCAGCTTAAGCACAGGGCCGAACACTGAAGCTTTCTTT.